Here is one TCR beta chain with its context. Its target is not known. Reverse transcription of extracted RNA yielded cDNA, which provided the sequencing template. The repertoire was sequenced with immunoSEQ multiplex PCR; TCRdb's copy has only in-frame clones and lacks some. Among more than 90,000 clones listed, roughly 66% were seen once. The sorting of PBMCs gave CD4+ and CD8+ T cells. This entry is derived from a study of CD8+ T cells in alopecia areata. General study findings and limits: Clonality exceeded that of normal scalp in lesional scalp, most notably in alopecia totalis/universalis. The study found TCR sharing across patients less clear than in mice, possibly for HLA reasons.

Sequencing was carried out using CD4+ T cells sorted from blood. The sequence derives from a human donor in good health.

CDR3 loop: CASSVHLQELNTEAFF. The CDR3 region has the DNA TGCGCCAGCAGCGTACACCTACAGGAGTTGAACACTGAAGCTTTCTTT. This sequence joins TRBV4-1 and TRBJ1-1; possibly TRBD1 for D (5 bases). This CDR3 is 16 amino acids long. V was clipped by 5 bases and J by 0 bases, with 16 bases between them. The germline gives CDR1 MGHRA, CDR2 YSYEKL.